Shown below are 9 T cell receptor beta chains from a single sample sequenced in a study of blood T cell repertoires in COVID-19. Produced via immunoSEQ multiplex PCR; TCRdb's table is partial and in-frame only. The sample includes 20,000 to 30,000 clones, 86% of them seen just once. Material for sequencing was peripheral blood. The receptors here all came from a man between 50 and 59 years old with active COVID-19.

V usage is TRBV5-5 and J usage is TRBJ1-6; D remains unclear. The V gene lost 1 base and the J gene lost 4 bases, with 6 bases spanning the gap. This CDR3 has 14 amino acids. Germline V gene lookup returns CDR1 SGHKS and CDR2 YYEKEE (reference sequence). The CDR3 spells CASSLTVYNSPLHF. CDR3 coding DNA: TGTGCCAGCAGCTTGACAGTGTATAATTCACCCCTCCACTTT.

The chain combines TRBV7-2 with TRBJ1-4; TRBD1 is a possible D gene (5 bases). In germline, CDR1 is SGHTA, CDR2 FQGNSA. The CDR3 runs to 15 residues. Trimming pared 2 bases from V and 7 bases from J, leaving 14 bases between. The CDR3 DNA is TGTGCCAGCAGCTTAACAGGCAGTCCGGGTGAAAAACTGTTTTTT. Protein product: CASSLTGSPGEKLFF.

The chain carries TRBV5-1 and TRBJ2-4; D not certain. Germline CDR1 SGHRS, CDR2 YFSETQ. Between the trimmed V and J ends, which lost 3 bases and 4 bases, there was a span of 5 bases. This CDR3 contains 12 residues. CDR3 residues: CASSSEKNIQYF. The CDR3 DNA reads as TGCGCCAGCAGCTCAGAAAAAAACATTCAGTACTTC.

This chain links TRBV5-5 with TRBJ2-1; D is unresolved. CDR3 length equals 10 residues. CDR1 is SGHKS and CDR2 is YYEKEE in the germline V gene (reference sequence). Between the trimmed V and J ends, which lost 4 bases and 8 bases, there was a span of 4 bases. The CDR3 sequence is CASSPDEQFF. In nucleotides, the CDR3 is TGTGCCAGCAGCCCCGATGAGCAGTTCTTC.

The chain joins TRBV5-1 to TRBJ2-1; TRBD1 matches 7 bases. The length of the CDR3 is 14 residues. Germline CDR1 SGHRS, CDR2 YFSETQ. The V and J ends lost 3 bases and 4 bases, in that order; junction bases with no gene match: 4. The chain's CDR3 is CASSSGQTYNEQFF. CDR3 in DNA: TGCGCCAGCAGCTCGGGACAGACTTACAATGAGCAGTTCTTC.

The chain employs TRBV28 and TRBJ2-3, with no clear D. The CDR3 sequence is 12 residues long. Trimming shortened V by 7 bases and J by 2 bases, and 7 bases separated the two germline ends. Germline CDR1 and CDR2: MDHEN and SYDVKM. The DNA for the CDR3 is TGTGCCAGCAACACAAACACAGATACGCAGTATTTT. Its protein product is CASNTNTDTQYF.

Here the CDR3 reads CASSQEQGARVEQYF. The CDR3 nucleotides are TGCGCCAGCAGCCAAGAGCAGGGGGCCCGGGTTGAGCAGTACTTC. This chain links TRBV4-1 with TRBJ2-7; 8 bases line up with TRBD1. Germline V gene lookup returns CDR1 MGHRA and CDR2 YSYEKL. There are 15 residues in the CDR3. Trimming took 0 bases from V and 7 from J; bases not matched to a gene: 8.

The CDR3 reads CASSQETGTVLFF. The DNA for the CDR3 is TGTGCCAGCAGCCAAGAGACGGGGACTGTACTGTTTTTT. The chain employs TRBV3-1 (or the pseudogene TRBV3-2) and TRBJ1-4; weak D call: TRBD1 (5 bases). The ends were cut back, 0 bases at V and 13 bases at J, with 12 bases in the middle. The V gene's germline CDR1 is LGHDT and CDR2 YNNKEL (reference sequence). This CDR3 spans 13 amino acids.

The chain has TRBV6-1 and TRBJ2-1, with 9 bases aligning to TRBD2. The germline CDR1 and CDR2 sequences are MNHNS and SASEGT. V lost 3 bases, J lost 8 bases, and 17 bases stayed unmatched. The CDR3 runs to 18 residues. The CDR3, as DNA: TGTGCCAGCAGTGATTGGTTTAAGAAGGTAGCGGGAGCCGATGAGCAGTTCTTC. Translation: CASSDWFKKVAGADEQFF.